Sequencing of this T cell receptor beta chain was carried out in a study of T cells in Graves' hyperthyroidism and ophthalmopathy. Ophthalmopathy patients had Clinical Activity Score at least 3, NOSPECS grade at least 4, duration under 3 months. Any patient presenting with uncontrolled infection, other autoimmune disease, pregnancy or lactation was left out. From around 11 ml of fresh peripheral blood, PBMCs were isolated. The table lists this clonotype with a few counts. Authors of the study amplified TCR beta CDR3 regions from RNA transcripts. TCR CDR3 underwent first-round RT-PCR with the HTBI primer set. TCRdb re-called the multiplex PCR reads with MiXCR, one entry per CDR3 protein. The sample includes hundreds of thousands of distinct CDR3 sequences, around a quarter of them seen just once. The sequence was collected from a woman under 40 with Graves' ophthalmopathy. The sample taken for sequencing was blood.

The CDR3 is CASSLNLWGYQETQYF. CDR3 bases: TGTGCCAGCAGCTTAAATCTGTGGGGGTACCAAGAGACCCAGTACTTC. The genes are TRBV7-9 and TRBJ2-5; D may be TRBD1 or TRBD2 (5 bases each). Germline V CDR1 and CDR2: SEHNR, FQNEAQ (reference sequence). Trimming took off 2 bases at V and 0 bases at J, with 13 bases between the two ends. This CDR3 has 16 residues.